A single TCR beta chain is shown here with its context. Its antigen is not identified. The data were obtained in a study of cytomegalovirus exposure and HLA in healthy donors. Findings and caveats of the study: In vitro data verified a few CMV-associated chains as specific for CMV antigens.

In germline, CDR1 is SGHNT, CDR2 YYREEE (reference sequence). CDR3 length equals 15 residues. Trimming cost V 2 bases and J 1 base, with 13 bases left between them. Sequencing used immunoSEQ multiplex PCR; TCRdb keeps in-frame clones, though not all of them. The sample holds over 150,000 clones, around 81% seen once. The sequence was obtained from a woman aged 18-30 years in good health and CMV-seropositive. The chain recombines TRBV5-4 with TRBJ2-7, with a weak D call TRBD1 (5 bases). The sequenced sample was PBMCs. In DNA, the CDR3 is TGTGCCAGCAGCTTAGGGGATCTCACATCCTACGAGCAGTACTTC. Protein product: CASSLGDLTSYEQYF.